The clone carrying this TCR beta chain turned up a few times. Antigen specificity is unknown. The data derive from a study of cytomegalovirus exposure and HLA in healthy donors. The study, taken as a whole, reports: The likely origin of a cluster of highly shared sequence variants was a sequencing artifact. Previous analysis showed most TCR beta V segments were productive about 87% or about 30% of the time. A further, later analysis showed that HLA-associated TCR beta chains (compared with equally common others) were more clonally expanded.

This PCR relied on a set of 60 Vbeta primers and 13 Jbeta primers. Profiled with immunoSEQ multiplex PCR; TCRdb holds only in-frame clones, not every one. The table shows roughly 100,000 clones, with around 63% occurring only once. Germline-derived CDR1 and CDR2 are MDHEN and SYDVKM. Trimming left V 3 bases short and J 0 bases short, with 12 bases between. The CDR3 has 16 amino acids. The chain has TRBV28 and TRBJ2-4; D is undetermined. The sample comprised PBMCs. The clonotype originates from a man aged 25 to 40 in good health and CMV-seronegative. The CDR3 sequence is CASSFSPGLAKNIQYF. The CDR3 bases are TGTGCCAGCAGTTTCAGCCCAGGTTTAGCCAAAAACATTCAGTACTTC. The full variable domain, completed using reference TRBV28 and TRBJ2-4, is DVKVTQSSRYLVKRTGEKVFLECVQDMDHENMFWYRQDPGLGLRLIYFSYDVKMKEKGDIPEGYSVSREKKERFSLILESASTNQTSMYLCASSFSPGLAKNIQYFGAGTRLSVL.